Below, 2 T cell receptor beta chains from the same sample are listed, as sequenced in a study of T cell responses to AZD1222 COVID-19 vaccine. Sequencing used immunoSEQ multiplex PCR; TCRdb keeps in-frame clones, though not all of them. The sample carries over 130,000 clones, around nine tenths recorded once. This material consisted of peripheral blood, taken 28 days after the second AZD1222 dose. These receptors were obtained from an adult who received the AZD1222 COVID-19 vaccine.

The V gene is TRBV3-1 (or the pseudogene TRBV3-2), the J gene TRBJ1-4; 9 bases are shared with TRBD1. CDR3 size: 16 residues. From germline, CDR1 is LGHDT and CDR2 YNNKEL (reference sequence). The ends lost 5 bases at V and 1 base at J; junction bases unmatched: 5. The CDR3 DNA reads as TGTGCCAGCAGCACGGGACAGGGAAGAACTAATGAAAAACTGTTTTTT. This codes for CASSTGQGRTNEKLFF.

This chain links TRBV30 with TRBJ1-2; D perhaps matches TRBD1 (5 bases). Germline values: CDR1 GTSNPN, CDR2 SVGIG (reference sequence). The CDR3 consists of 13 residues. V was pared by 4 bases and J by 4 bases, with 13 bases between. In DNA, the CDR3 is TGTGCCTGGACCTACAGGATTGGCTATGGCTACACCTTC. Translated: CAWTYRIGYGYTF.